This entry concerns a single T cell receptor beta chain. As yet, its antigen is unknown. Primers included in the PCR were 60 Vbeta and 13 Jbeta primers. Assay used: immunoSEQ multiplex PCR; TCRdb lists only in-frame clones, some missing. The sample yields 85,000 to 120,000 clones, about four fifths seen once. This specimen belongs to a study of cytomegalovirus exposure and HLA in healthy donors. Study-level points and caveats: Some V segments (TRBV6-2 and TRBV6-3 among them) were excluded as indistinguishable. According to an earlier analysis, most TCR beta V segments yielded productive rearrangements about 90% or about 30% of the time.

This CDR3 comprises 16 residues. CDR1 SGHDT and CDR2 YYEEEE come from the germline V gene. The germline V and J ends were trimmed by 4 bases and 0 bases, with 16 bases remaining between them. This chain uses TRBV5-6 with TRBJ1-2, with a weak D call TRBD1 (5 bases). The sequenced sample was PBMCs. The clonotype comes from a woman aged 50 to 65 in good health and CMV-seropositive. The CDR3 sequence is CASSLSRTTPNYGYTF. The CDR3 DNA reads as TGTGCCAGCAGCCTATCCCGGACAACTCCTAACTATGGCTACACCTTC.